This note documents a single TCR beta chain sequence. Clones were read by immunoSEQ multiplex PCR, and TCRdb kept only the in-frame ones, dropping some. The sample comprises about 130,000 clones, more than 85% of which are singletons, and about 1.5% rests with the top ten. Trimming took off 6 bases at V and 6 bases at J, with 15 bases between the two ends. Germline assignment: CDR1 MGHRA and CDR2 YSYEKL. This CDR3 region has 14 residues. This entry comes from a study of control samples from healthy donors and cancer patients. The specimen sequenced was PBMCs. The chain uses TRBV4-1 and TRBJ2-1; D is possibly TRBD2 (6 bases). This receptor was taken from a man aged 50 to 60 with head and neck cancer. The CDR3 sequence: CASRGLLSGNEQFF. As DNA, the CDR3 is TGCGCCAGCAGGGGACTTCTTAGCGGCAATGAGCAGTTCTTC.